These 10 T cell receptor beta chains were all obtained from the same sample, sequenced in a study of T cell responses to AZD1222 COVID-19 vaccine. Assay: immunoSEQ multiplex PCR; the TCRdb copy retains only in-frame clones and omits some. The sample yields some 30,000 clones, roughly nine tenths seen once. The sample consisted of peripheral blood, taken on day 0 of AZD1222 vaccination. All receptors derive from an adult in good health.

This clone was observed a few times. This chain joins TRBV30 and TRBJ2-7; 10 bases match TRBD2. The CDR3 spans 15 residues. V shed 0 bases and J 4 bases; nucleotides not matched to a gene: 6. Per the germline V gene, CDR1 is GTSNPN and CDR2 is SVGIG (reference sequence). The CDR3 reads CAWSVDPSGSYEQYF. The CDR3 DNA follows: TGTGCCTGGAGTGTCGATCCTAGCGGGAGTTACGAGCAGTACTTC.

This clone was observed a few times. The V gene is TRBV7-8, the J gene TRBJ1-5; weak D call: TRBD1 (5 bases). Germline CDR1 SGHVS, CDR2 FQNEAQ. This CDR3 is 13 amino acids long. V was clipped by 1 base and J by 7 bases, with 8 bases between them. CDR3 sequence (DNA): TGTGCCAGCAGCTTAGAGGAGGGGCAGCCCCAGCATTTT. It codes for CASSLEEGQPQHF.

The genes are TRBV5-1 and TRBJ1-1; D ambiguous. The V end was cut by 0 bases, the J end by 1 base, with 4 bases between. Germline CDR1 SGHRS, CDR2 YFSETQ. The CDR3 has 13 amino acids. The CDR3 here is CASSLDTNTEAFF. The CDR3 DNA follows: TGCGCCAGCAGCTTGGACACGAACACTGAAGCTTTCTTT.

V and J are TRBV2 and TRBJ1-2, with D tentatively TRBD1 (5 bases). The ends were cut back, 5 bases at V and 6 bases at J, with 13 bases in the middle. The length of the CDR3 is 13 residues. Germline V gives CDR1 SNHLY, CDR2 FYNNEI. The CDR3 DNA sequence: TGTGCCAGCAGTTCGACAGACCAGAATGGCTACACCTTC. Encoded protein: CASSSTDQNGYTF.

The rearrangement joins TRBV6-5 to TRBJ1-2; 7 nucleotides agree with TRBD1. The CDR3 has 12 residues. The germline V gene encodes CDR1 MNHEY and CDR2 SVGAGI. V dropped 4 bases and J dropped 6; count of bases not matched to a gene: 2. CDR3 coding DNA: TGTGCCAGCAGTTCCCAGGGGGATGGCTACACCTTC. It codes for CASSSQGDGYTF.

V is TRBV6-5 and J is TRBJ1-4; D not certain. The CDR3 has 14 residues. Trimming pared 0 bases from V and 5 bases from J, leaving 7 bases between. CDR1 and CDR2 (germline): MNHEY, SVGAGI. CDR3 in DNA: TGTGCCAGCAGTTACTCGTACCGAAATGAAAAACTGTTTTTT. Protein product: CASSYSYRNEKLFF.

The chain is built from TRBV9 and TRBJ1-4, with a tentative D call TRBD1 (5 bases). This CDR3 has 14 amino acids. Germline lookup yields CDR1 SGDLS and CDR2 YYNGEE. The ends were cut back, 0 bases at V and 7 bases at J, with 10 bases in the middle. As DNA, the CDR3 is TGTGCCAGCAGCGTAGCGGGGGGGGGTGAAAAACTGTTTTTT. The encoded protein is CASSVAGGGEKLFF.

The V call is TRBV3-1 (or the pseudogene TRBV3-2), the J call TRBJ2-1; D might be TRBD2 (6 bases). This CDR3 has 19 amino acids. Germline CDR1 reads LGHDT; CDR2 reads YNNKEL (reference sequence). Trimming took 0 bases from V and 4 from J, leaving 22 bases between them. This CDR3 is CASSQDLRSGLYIYNEQFF. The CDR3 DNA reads TGTGCCAGCAGCCAAGATCTCCGCAGCGGGCTTTACATTTACAATGAGCAGTTCTTC.

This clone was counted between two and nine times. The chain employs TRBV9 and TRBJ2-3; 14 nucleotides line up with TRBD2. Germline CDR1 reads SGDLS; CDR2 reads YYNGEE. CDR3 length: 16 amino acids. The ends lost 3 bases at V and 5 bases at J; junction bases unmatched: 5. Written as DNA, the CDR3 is TGTGCCAGCAGCGGACAGACTAGCGGGAGGGGAGATACGCAGTATTTT. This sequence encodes CASSGQTSGRGDTQYF.

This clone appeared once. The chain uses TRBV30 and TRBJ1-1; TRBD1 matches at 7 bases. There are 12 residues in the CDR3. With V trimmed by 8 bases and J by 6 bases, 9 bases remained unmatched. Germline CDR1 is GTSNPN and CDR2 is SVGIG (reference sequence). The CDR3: CATWDRYSEAFF. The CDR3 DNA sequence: TGTGCCACCTGGGACAGATATTCTGAAGCTTTCTTT. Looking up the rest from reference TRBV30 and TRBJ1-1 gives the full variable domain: SQTIHQWPATLVQPVGSPLSLECTVEGTSNPNLYWYRQAAGRGLQLLFYSVGIGQISSEVPQNLSASRPQDRQFILSSKKLLLSDSGFYLCATWDRYSEAFFGQGTRLTVV.